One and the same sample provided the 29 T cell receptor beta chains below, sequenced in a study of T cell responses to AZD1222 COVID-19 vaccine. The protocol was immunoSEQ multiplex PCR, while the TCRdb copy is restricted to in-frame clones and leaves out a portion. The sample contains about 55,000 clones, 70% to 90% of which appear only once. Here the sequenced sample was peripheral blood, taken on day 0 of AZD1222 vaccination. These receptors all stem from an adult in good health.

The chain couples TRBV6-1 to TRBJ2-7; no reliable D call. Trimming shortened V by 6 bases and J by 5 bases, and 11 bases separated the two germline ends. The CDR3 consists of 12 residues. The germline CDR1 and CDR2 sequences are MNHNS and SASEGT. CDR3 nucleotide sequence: TGTGCCAGCAGGAGAAGGTTGGACGAGCAGTACTTC. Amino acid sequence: CASRRRLDEQYF.

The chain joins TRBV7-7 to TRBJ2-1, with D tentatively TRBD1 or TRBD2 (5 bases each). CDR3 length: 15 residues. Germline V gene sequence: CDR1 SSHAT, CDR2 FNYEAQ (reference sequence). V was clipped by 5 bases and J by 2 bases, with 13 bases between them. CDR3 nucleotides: TGTGCCAGCAGCCCGAGACGGGGCACCTACAATGAGCAGTTCTTC. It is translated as CASSPRRGTYNEQFF.

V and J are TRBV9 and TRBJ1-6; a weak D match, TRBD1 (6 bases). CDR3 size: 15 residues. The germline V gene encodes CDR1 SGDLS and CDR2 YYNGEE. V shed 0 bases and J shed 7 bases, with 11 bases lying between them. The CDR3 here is CASSVAGGANSPLHF. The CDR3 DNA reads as TGTGCCAGCAGCGTAGCTGGGGGGGCCAATTCACCCCTCCACTTT.

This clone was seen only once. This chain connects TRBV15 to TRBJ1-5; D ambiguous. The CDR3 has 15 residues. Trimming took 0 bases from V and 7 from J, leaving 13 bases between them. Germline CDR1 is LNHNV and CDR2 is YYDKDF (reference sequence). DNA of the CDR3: TGTGCCACCAGCAGAGATCTAGGGATGGGACAGCCCCAGCATTTT. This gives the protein CATSRDLGMGQPQHF.

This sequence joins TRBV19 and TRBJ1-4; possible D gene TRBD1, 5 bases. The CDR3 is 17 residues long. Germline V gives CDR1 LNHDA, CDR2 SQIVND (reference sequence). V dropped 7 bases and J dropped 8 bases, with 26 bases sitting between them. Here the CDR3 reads CASNSAIRDGRLEKLFF. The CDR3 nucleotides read TGTGCCAGTAATTCGGCGATTAGGGACGGACGGTTGGAAAAACTGTTTTTT.

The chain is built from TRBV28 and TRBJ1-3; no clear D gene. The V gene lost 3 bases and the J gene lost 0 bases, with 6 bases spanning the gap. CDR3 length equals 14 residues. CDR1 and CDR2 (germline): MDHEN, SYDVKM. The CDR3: CASSFTVSGNTIYF. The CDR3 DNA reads TGTGCCAGCAGTTTTACAGTCTCTGGAAACACCATATATTTT.

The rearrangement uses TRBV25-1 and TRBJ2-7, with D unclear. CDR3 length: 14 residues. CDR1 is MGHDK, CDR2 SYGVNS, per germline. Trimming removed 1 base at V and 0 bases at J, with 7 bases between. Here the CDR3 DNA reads TGTGCCAGCAGTGAATCCCAGCTCTCCTACGAGCAGTACTTC. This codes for CASSESQLSYEQYF.

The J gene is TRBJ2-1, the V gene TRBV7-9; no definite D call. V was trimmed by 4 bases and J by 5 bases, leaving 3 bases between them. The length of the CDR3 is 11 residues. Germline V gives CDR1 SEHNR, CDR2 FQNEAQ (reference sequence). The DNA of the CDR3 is TGTGCCAGCAGCTCGGACAATGAGCAGTTCTTC. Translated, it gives CASSSDNEQFF.

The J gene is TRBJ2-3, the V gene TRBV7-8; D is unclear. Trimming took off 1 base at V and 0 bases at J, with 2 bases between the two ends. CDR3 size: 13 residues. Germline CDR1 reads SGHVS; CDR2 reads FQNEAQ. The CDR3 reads CASSLVSTDTQYF. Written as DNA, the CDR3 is TGTGCCAGCAGCTTAGTAAGCACAGATACGCAGTATTTT.

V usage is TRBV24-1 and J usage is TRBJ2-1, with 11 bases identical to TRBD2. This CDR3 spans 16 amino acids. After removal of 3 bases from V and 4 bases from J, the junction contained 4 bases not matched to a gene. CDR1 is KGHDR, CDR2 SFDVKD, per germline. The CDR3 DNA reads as TGTGCCACCAGTGATAACCGACTAGCGGGGTACAATGAGCAGTTCTTC. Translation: CATSDNRLAGYNEQFF.

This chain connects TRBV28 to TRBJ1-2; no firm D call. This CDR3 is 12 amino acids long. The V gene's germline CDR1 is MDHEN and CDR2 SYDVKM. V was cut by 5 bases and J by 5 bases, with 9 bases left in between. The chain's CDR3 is CASSIGSYGYTF. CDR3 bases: TGTGCCAGCAGTATAGGGTCATATGGCTACACCTTC.

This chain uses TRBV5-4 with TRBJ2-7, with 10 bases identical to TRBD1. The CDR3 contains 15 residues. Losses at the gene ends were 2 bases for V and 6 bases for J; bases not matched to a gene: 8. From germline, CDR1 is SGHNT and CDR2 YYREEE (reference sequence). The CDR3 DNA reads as TGTGCCAGCAGCTTAAGTGACAGGGGGCTGAGCGAGCAGTACTTC. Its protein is CASSLSDRGLSEQYF.

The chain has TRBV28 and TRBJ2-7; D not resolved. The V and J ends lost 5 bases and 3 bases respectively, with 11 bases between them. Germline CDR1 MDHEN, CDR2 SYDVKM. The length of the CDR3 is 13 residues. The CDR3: CASSRADNYEQYF. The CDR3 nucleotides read TGTGCCAGCAGTCGGGCAGATAACTACGAGCAGTACTTC.

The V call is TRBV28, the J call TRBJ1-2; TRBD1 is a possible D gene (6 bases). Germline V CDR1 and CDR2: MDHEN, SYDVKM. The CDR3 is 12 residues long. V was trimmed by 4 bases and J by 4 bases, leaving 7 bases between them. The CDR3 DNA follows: TGTGCCAGCAGTTGGACAGCCTATGGCTACACCTTC. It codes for CASSWTAYGYTF.

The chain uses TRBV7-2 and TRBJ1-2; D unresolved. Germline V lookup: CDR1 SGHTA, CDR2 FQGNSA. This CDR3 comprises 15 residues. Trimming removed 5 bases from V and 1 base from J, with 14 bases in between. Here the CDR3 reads CASSQAFRRNYGYTF. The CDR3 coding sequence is TGTGCCAGCAGCCAGGCGTTCCGGCGTAACTATGGCTACACCTTC. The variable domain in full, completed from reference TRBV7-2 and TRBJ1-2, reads GAGVSQSPSNKVTEKGKDVELRCDPISGHTALYWYRQSLGQGLEFLIYFQGNSAPDKSGLPSDRFSAERTGGSVSTLTIQRTQQEDSAVYLCASSQAFRRNYGYTFGSGTRLTVV.

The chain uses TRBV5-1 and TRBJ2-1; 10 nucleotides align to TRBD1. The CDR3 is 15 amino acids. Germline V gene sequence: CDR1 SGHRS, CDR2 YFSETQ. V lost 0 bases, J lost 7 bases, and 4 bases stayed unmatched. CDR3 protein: CASSLAGTGVNEQFF. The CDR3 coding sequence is TGCGCCAGCAGCTTGGCCGGGACAGGGGTGAATGAGCAGTTCTTC.

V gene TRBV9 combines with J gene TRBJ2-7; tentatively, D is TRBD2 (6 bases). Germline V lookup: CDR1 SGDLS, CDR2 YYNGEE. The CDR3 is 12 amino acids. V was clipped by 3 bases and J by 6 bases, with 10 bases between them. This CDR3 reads CASSGAGGEQYF. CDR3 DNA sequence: TGTGCCAGCAGCGGGGCCGGGGGCGAGCAGTACTTC.

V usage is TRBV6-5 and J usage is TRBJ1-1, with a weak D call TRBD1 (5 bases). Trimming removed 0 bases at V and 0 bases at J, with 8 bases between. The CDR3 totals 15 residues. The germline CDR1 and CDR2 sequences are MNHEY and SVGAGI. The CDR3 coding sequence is TGTGCCAGCAGTTACTCGGGCAGGGTGAACACTGAAGCTTTCTTT. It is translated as CASSYSGRVNTEAFF.

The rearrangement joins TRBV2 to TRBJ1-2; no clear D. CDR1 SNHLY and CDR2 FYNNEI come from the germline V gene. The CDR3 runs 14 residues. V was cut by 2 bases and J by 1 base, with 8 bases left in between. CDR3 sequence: CASSESAFNYGYTF. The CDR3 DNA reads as TGTGCCAGCAGTGAATCGGCTTTTAACTATGGCTACACCTTC. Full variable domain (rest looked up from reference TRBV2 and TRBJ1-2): EPEVTQTPSHQVTQMGQEVILRCVPISNHLYFYWYRQILGQKVEFLVSFYNNEISEKSEIFDDQFSVERPDGSNFTLKIRSTKLEDSAMYFCASSESAFNYGYTFGSGTRLTVV.

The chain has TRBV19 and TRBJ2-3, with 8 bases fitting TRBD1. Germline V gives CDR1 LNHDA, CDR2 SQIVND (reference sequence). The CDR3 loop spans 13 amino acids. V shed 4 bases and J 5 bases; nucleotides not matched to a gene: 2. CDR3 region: CASSNDRGDTQYF. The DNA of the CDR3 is TGTGCCAGTAGTAACGACAGGGGAGATACGCAGTATTTT.

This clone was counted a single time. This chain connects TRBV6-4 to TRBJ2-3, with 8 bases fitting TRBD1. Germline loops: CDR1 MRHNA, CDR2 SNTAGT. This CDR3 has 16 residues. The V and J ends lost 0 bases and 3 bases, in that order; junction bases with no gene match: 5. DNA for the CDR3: TGTGCCAGCAGTGACTCCTGGACAGGGAGGACAGATACGCAGTATTTT. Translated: CASSDSWTGRTDTQYF.

The CDR3 region has the DNA TGTGCCAGCAGTGAATGGGCCGGGGGCGGAGGGGGCGAAGAGACCCAGTACTTC. This gives the protein CASSEWAGGGGGEETQYF. The chain uses TRBV25-1 and TRBJ2-5; D is perhaps TRBD1 (7 bases). The CDR3 is 18 residues long. In germline, CDR1 is MGHDK, CDR2 SYGVNS. V was pared by 1 base and J by 3 bases, with 21 bases between.

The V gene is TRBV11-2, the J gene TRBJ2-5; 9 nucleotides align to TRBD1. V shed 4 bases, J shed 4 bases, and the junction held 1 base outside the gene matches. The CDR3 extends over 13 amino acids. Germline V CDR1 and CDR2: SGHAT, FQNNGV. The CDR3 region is CASSWGQGETQYF. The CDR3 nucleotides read TGTGCCAGCAGCTGGGGACAGGGAGAGACCCAGTACTTC.

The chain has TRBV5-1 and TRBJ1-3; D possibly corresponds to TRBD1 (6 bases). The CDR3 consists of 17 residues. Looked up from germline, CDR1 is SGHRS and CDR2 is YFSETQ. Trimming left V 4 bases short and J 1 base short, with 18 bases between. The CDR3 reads CASSPVRGATSGNTIYF. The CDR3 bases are TGCGCCAGCAGCCCCGTGAGGGGGGCGACTTCTGGAAACACCATATATTTT.

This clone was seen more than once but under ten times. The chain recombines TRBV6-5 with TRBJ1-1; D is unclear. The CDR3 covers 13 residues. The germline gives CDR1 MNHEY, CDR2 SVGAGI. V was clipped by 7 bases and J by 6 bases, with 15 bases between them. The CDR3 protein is CASTRSRSSEAFF. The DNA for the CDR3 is TGTGCCAGCACCCGGAGTCGGAGCTCTGAAGCTTTCTTT.

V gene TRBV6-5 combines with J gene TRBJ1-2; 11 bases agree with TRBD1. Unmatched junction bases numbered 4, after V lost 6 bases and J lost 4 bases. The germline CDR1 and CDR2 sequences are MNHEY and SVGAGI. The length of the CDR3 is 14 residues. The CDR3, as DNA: TGTGCCAGCAGGGTAGGACAGGGGGCCTATGGCTACACCTTC. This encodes CASRVGQGAYGYTF.

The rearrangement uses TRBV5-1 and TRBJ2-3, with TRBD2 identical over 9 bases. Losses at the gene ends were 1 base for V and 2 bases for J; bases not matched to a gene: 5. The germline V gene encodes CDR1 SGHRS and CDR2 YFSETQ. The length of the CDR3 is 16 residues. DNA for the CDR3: TGCGCCAGCAGCTTGTTAGCGGGGGATACCACAGATACGCAGTATTTT. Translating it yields CASSLLAGDTTDTQYF.

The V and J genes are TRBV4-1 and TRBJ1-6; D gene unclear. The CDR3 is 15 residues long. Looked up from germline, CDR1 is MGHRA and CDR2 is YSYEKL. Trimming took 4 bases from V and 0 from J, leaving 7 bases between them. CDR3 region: CASSPGSSYNSPLHF. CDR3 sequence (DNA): TGCGCCAGCAGCCCCGGGAGCTCCTATAATTCACCCCTCCACTTT.

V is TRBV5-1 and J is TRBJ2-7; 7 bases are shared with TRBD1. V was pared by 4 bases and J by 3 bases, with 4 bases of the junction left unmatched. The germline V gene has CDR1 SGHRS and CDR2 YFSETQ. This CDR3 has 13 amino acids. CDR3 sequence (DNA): TGCGCCAGCAGCCCGGGACAGAGCTACGAGCAGTACTTC. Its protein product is CASSPGQSYEQYF.